Below, one TCR beta chain is given with its context. As yet, its antigen is unknown. The donors comprised healthy bone marrow donors. PCR primers comprised 60 Vbeta and 13 Jbeta primers. Assay: immunoSEQ multiplex PCR; the TCRdb copy retains only in-frame clones and omits some. The table includes approximately 130,000 clones, 75% to 80% detected once. The sample is drawn from a study of cytomegalovirus exposure and HLA in healthy donors. Study results and limitations: About 90% or about 30% of the time was how often most TCR beta V segments were productive, according to an earlier analysis. Judged likely to be a sequencing artifact was a cluster of highly shared sequence variants. The number of N-insertions in an Asian-associated ancestry cluster was reportedly below the 666-donor mean in a later analysis.

CDR3 length: 13 amino acids. CDR1 LNHDA and CDR2 SQIVND come from the germline V gene (reference sequence). Trimming stripped 4 bases from V and 7 bases from J, with 13 bases between. This clonotype originated in a male donor in good health and CMV-seronegative. The sample comprised PBMCs. The genes are TRBV19 and TRBJ1-1; D unclear. The CDR3 region has the DNA TGTGCCAGTAGTACCCAAGGAGGATATGAAGCTTTCTTT. This translates into CASSTQGGYEAFF.